This T cell receptor beta chain was identified in a study of brain T cells in children with intractable seizures. Study-level points and caveats: Absence of clones before surgery may stem from lower sequencing depth.

On this clone: Its antigen is unidentified.

Sequencing was performed with immunoSEQ multiplex PCR; in TCRdb, only in-frame clones are kept and a portion is missing. The repertoire has 60,000 to 85,000 clones, about 92% of them found once; the top ten carry about 1.4%. CDR3 size: 13 residues. The V gene end was trimmed by 6 bases and the J gene end by 9 bases; junction bases not matched to a gene: 7. Only cases whose brain tissue showed the highest T cell transcript signatures were sequenced. Patients received at least one anti-epileptic drug before surgery. The chain carries TRBV12-3 or TRBV12-4 and TRBJ1-2, with 10 bases identical to TRBD1. The specimen was peripheral blood, collected at surgery. The source is a boy less than two years old with tuberous sclerosis and intractable seizures. The CDR3 bases are TGTGCCAGCAGCCCTGACAGGGGGCGCAGCTACACCTTC. It codes for CASSPDRGRSYTF.